These T cell receptor beta chains were read from a single sample in a study of T cells after yellow fever vaccination. In TCRdb, the 5' RACE reads were re-called with MiXCR into one record per CDR3 protein. Of about 340,000 distinct CDR3 sequences listed, approximately 12% were seen once; the top ten hold approximately 3.3%. Sample: CD4+ T cells sorted from PBMCs, taken 15 days after the yellow fever booster vaccination. The receptors stem from a man younger than 30 who received the YFV17D yellow fever vaccine. The CDR3 runs from the conserved cysteine through the conserved F or W. D genes are given only for firm matches. Some rows have no size entry. The others give once, few or many, or a class for an expanded clone.

v_gene	abundance	j_gene	d_gene	CDR3aa	CDR3nt
TRBV7-6	few	TRBJ2-7	-	CASSLGPSAGAYEQYF	TGTGCCAGCAGCTTAGGTCCGTCGGCAGGGGCCTACGAGCAGTACTTC
TRBV9	many	TRBJ2-3	TRBD2	CASSVGRRGGTDTQYF	TGTGCCAGCAGCGTAGGGCGACGGGGGGGCACAGATACGCAGTATTTT
TRBV7-9	-	TRBJ1-6	TRBD1	CASSNTGVRPLHF	TGTGCCAGCAGCAATACAGGGGTACGACCCCTCCACTTT
TRBV16	few	TRBJ1-5	-	CASSQSLTGRGGSNQPQHF	TGTGCCAGCAGCCAATCGTTGACAGGCCGGGGCGGTAGCAATCAGCCCCAGCATTTT
TRBV4-3	-	TRBJ1-5	-	CASSQAVGSPNQPQHF	TGCGCCAGCAGCCAAGCCGTAGGGAGCCCGAATCAGCCCCAGCATTTT
TRBV5-1	few	TRBJ2-2	-	CASSLRSSDTGELFF	TGCGCCAGCAGCTTGAGGTCTAGCGACACCGGGGAGCTGTTTTTT
TRBV4-1	once	TRBJ1-6	-	CASSLSGPNNSPLHF	TGCGCCAGCAGCCTTAGCGGGCCAAATAATTCACCCCTCCACTTT
TRBV5-1	many	TRBJ2-5	-	CASKRGTDQETQYF	TGCGCCAGCAAGCGGGGGACAGACCAAGAGACCCAGTACTTC
TRBV9	many	TRBJ2-7	TRBD2	CASSVGGDSYEQYF	TGTGCCAGCAGCGTGGGGGGGGACTCCTACGAGCAGTACTTC
TRBV9	-	TRBJ1-2	-	CASSPVRDGYTF	TGTGCCAGCAGCCCTGTCCGTGATGGCTACACCTTC
TRBV29-1	few	TRBJ1-2	-	CSASALAGSYGYTF	TGCAGCGCCTCCGCTCTAGCAGGGTCCTATGGCTACACCTTC
TRBV18	many	TRBJ2-2	-	CASSPTGELFF	TGTGCCAGCTCGCCCACCGGGGAGCTGTTTTTT
TRBV5-1	few	TRBJ2-7	TRBD1	CASSYPGQVPYEQYF	TGCGCCAGCAGTTATCCGGGACAGGTACCTTACGAGCAGTACTTC
TRBV18	many	TRBJ1-2	TRBD1	CASSLQGDYGYTF	TGCGCCAGCAGCTTGCAGGGGGACTATGGCTACACCTTC
TRBV20-1	-	TRBJ2-2	TRBD1	CSARATGGWHTGELFF	TGCAGTGCTAGAGCGACAGGGGGATGGCACACCGGGGAGCTGTTTTTT
TRBV20-1	-	TRBJ1-6	-	CSASSAVVSYNSPLHF	TGCAGTGCCAGCTCGGCGGTGGTCTCCTATAATTCACCCCTCCACTTT
TRBV29-1	-	TRBJ1-2	-	CSVKKTNYGYTF	TGCAGCGTTAAGAAGACTAACTATGGCTACACCTTC
TRBV6-1	-	TRBJ2-3	-	CASSEALGDDTQYF	TGTGCCAGCAGTGAAGCGCTAGGGGACGATACGCAGTATTTT
TRBV9	-	TRBJ1-6	-	CASSVDSFTVTPLHF	TGTGCCAGCAGCGTAGACAGTTTTACCGTAACACCCCTCCACTTT
TRBV12-3/TRBV12-4	-	TRBJ1-1	-	CACSIVGNTEAFF	TGTGCCTGTTCGATAGTGGGGAACACTGAAGCTTTCTTT
TRBV7-6	-	TRBJ1-5	TRBD1	CASSRQGDNQPQHF	TGTGCCAGCAGCAGACAGGGGGACAATCAGCCCCAGCATTTT
TRBV5-1	-	TRBJ2-5	-	CASSLSGQKETQYF	TGCGCCAGCAGCTTGAGTGGACAGAAAGAGACCCAGTACTTC
TRBV7-2	few	TRBJ1-1	-	CASSLNQGGREAFF	TGTGCCAGCAGCTTAAACCAGGGAGGAAGGGAAGCTTTCTTT
TRBV12-5	few	TRBJ2-5	-	CASGLSGGETQYF	TGTGCTAGTGGTTTGTCCGGCGGGGAGACCCAGTACTTC
TRBV27	many	TRBJ2-5	-	CASSLSRREETQYF	TGTGCCAGCAGTTTATCCCGCAGGGAAGAGACCCAGTACTTC
TRBV6-2/TRBV6-3	-	TRBJ1-1	-	CASSSFGAAFF	TGTGCCAGCAGTTCCTTTGGTGCGGCTTTCTTT
TRBV20-1	few	TRBJ2-1	TRBD2	CSASLAGGRSYNEQFF	TGCAGTGCTAGTCTAGCGGGGGGCCGCTCCTACAATGAGCAGTTCTTC
TRBV6-2/TRBV6-3	few	TRBJ1-5	-	CASSYRGPVNQPQHF	TGTGCCAGCAGTTACCGGGGACCGGTGAATCAGCCCCAGCATTTT
TRBV5-1	many	TRBJ2-3	TRBD1	CASSLEGTGTNTQYF	TGCGCCAGCAGCTTGGAGGGGACAGGTACGAATACGCAGTATTTT
TRBV7-9	few	TRBJ2-2	TRBD1	CASSPRGWTTGELFF	TGTGCCAGCAGCCCCAGGGGGTGGACCACCGGGGAGCTGTTTTTT
TRBV9	many	TRBJ2-1	TRBD2	CASSVGIAGGPSNEQFF	TGTGCCAGCAGCGTAGGGATAGCGGGGGGGCCGAGTAATGAGCAGTTCTTC
TRBV6-2/TRBV6-3	few	TRBJ1-5	-	CASSYSTFRQTNQPQHF	TGTGCCAGCAGTTACTCGACGTTCAGACAGACCAATCAGCCCCAGCATTTT
TRBV10-2	-	TRBJ1-1	-	CASRAGVNTEAFF	TGCGCCAGCAGAGCAGGGGTGAACACTGAAGCTTTCTTT
TRBV6-1	many	TRBJ1-1	-	CASSARQADTEAFF	TGTGCCAGCAGTGCGAGACAGGCCGACACTGAAGCTTTCTTT
TRBV20-1	-	TRBJ1-3	-	CSARFLGGGNTIYF	TGCAGTGCTAGGTTCTTGGGAGGTGGAAACACCATATATTTT
TRBV3-1	-	TRBJ1-6	-	CASSQVRGSYNSPLHF	TGTGCCAGCAGCCAAGTACGGGGCTCCTATAATTCACCCCTCCACTTT
TRBV18	-	TRBJ2-1	-	CASSLAGRHNEQFF	TGTGCCAGCTCACTCGCAGGGAGGCACAATGAGCAGTTCTTC
TRBV7-2	few	TRBJ1-6	-	CASSLATGSQYSALHF	TGTGCCAGCAGCTTAGCGACCGGGAGCCAATATTCAGCCCTCCACTTT
TRBV7-2	-	TRBJ1-4	-	CASSRGTVNEKLFF	TGTGCCAGCAGCCGCGGGACGGTTAATGAAAAACTGTTTTTT
TRBV15	few	TRBJ2-3	TRBD2	CATSRDPGGDSGQYF	TGTGCCACCAGCAGAGATCCCGGGGGGGACTCGGGGCAGTATTTT
TRBV5-6	many	TRBJ2-2	TRBD2	CASSLVLRGGNTGELFF	TGTGCCAGCAGCTTGGTGTTGCGGGGGGGCAACACCGGGGAGCTGTTTTTT
TRBV20-1	few	TRBJ1-6	-	CSARGISHNSPLHF	TGCAGTGCGCGGGGCATCTCCCATAATTCACCCCTCCACTTT
TRBV18	few	TRBJ1-3	-	CASSPAEITTGTDTIYF	TGTGCCAGCTCACCGGCCGAGATAACGACAGGAACGGACACCATATATTTT
TRBV7-2	-	TRBJ2-5	-	CASSGGTASSQETQYF	TGTGCCAGCAGCGGGGGGACGGCGAGTTCCCAAGAGACCCAGTACTTC
TRBV6-6	-	TRBJ2-5	TRBD2	CASAKPAGLQETQYF	TGTGCCAGCGCCAAGCCAGCGGGGCTCCAAGAGACCCAGTACTTC
TRBV6-5	few	TRBJ1-2	-	CASSYAGIYGYTF	TGTGCCAGCAGTTACGCCGGAATCTATGGCTACACCTTC
TRBV5-1	-	TRBJ2-5	TRBD1	CASSSTRPGQYQETQYF	TGCGCCAGCAGCTCAACTCGACCGGGACAGTACCAAGAGACCCAGTACTTC
TRBV5-1	-	TRBJ2-7	-	CASSPAEGTSYEQYF	TGCGCCAGCAGCCCCGCCGAGGGAACCTCCTACGAGCAGTACTTC
TRBV7-9	few	TRBJ2-4	-	CASSPTGDLDIQYF	TGTGCCAGCAGCCCTACAGGGGACTTGGACATTCAGTACTTC
TRBV20-1	-	TRBJ1-1	-	CSATHTLTEAFF	TGCAGTGCTACACACACCTTAACTGAAGCTTTCTTT
TRBV27	few	TRBJ2-3	-	CASSSYTDRRYF	TGTGCCAGCAGTTCTTACACGGATAGAAGGTATTTT
TRBV2	-	TRBJ1-2	TRBD1	CASSEDRGGYGYTF	TGTGCCAGCAGTGAAGACAGGGGCGGTTATGGCTACACCTTC
TRBV12-3/TRBV12-4	few	TRBJ1-1	-	CASKLGLTNTEAFF	TGTGCCAGCAAGCTGGGACTGACGAACACTGAAGCTTTCTTT
TRBV25-1	-	TRBJ2-7	TRBD1	CASSWDRPGEQYF	TGTGCCAGCAGTTGGGACAGGCCGGGGGAGCAGTACTTC
TRBV6-2/TRBV6-3	few	TRBJ2-1	-	CASRQSTYNEQFF	TGTGCCAGCAGGCAGTCCACCTACAATGAGCAGTTCTTC